This entry lists 3 T cell receptor beta chains sequenced from one sample in a study of identical twins. TCRdb redid the calling of the 5' RACE reads with MiXCR, one entry per CDR3 protein. The sample records more than 250,000 distinct CDR3 sequences, about 8% being singletons. These data also featured in a second study, about yellow fever vaccine responses in identical twins.

Sequences were obtained from memory (CD45RO+) T cells sorted from blood. Receptors originate from a woman younger than 35 in good health.

This clonotype occurred a few times. J is TRBJ2-1 and V is TRBV6-1; 8 bases agree with TRBD2. Trimming removed 1 base from V and 7 bases from J; junction bases left unmatched: 0. The CDR3 length is 13 residues. Per the germline V gene, CDR1 is MNHNS and CDR2 is SASEGT. The CDR3 nucleotides are TGTGCCAGCAGTGAAGGACTAGCGAATGAGCAGTTCTTC. As protein: CASSEGLANEQFF.

There are a few counts of this clonotype. The chain links TRBV5-1 to TRBJ1-2; D is ambiguous. The CDR3 has 13 residues. V lost 0 bases, J lost 5 bases, and 8 bases lay in between. CDR1 is SGHRS, CDR2 YFSETQ, per germline. CDR3 nucleotide sequence: TGCGCCAGCAGCTTGGAGGCAGGTTATGGCTACACCTTC. Translation: CASSLEAGYGYTF.

The table lists this clonotype with a few counts. The chain recombines TRBV4-2 with TRBJ2-1; no clear D. Trimming shortened V by 0 bases and J by 2 bases, and 11 bases separated the two germline ends. Germline CDR1 LGHNA, CDR2 YNFKEQ. The CDR3 length is 16 residues. The CDR3 nucleotides read TGTGCCAGCAGCCAAGATTTGTCAGCAACCTACAATGAGCAGTTCTTC. Amino acids: CASSQDLSATYNEQFF.